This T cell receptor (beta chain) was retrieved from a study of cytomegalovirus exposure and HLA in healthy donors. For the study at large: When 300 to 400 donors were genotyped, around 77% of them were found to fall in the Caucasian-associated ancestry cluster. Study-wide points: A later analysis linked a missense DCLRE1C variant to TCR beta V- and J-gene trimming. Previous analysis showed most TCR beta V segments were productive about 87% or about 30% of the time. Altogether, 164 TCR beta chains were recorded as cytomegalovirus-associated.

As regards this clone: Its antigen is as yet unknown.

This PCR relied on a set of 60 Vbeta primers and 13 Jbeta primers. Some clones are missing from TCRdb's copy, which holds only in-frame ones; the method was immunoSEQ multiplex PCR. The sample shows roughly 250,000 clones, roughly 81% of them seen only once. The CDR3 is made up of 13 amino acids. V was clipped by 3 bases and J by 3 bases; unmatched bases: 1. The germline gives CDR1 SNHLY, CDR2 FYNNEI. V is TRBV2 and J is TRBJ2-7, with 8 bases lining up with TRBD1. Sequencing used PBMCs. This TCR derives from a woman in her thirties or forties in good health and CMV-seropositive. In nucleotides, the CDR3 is TGTGCCAGCAGTGATGACAGGGGCTACGAGCAGTACTTC. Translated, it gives CASSDDRGYEQYF. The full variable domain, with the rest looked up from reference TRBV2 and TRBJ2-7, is EPEVTQTPSHQVTQMGQEVILRCVPISNHLYFYWYRQILGQKVEFLVSFYNNEISEKSEIFDDQFSVERPDGSNFTLKIRSTKLEDSAMYFCASSDDRGYEQYFGPGTRLTVT.